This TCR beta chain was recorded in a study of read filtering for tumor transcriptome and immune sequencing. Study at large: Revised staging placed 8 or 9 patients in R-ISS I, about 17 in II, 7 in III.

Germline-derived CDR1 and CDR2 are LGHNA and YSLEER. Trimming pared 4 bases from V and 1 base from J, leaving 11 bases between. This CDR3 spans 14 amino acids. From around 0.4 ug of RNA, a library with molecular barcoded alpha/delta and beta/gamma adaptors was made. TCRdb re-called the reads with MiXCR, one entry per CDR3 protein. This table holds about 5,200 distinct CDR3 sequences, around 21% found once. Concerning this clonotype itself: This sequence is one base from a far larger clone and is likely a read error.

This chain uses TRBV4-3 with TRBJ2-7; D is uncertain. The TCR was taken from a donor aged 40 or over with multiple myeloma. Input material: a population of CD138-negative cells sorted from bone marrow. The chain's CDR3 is CASSRAMESYEQYF. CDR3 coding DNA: TGCGCCAGCAGCCGAGCTATGGAGTCCTACGAGCAGTACTTC.